Listed here are 23 T cell receptor beta chains from one sample, sequenced in a study of T-cell reconstitution after alpha-beta-depleted transplantation in children. Unique molecular identifiers were used to barcode this TCRbeta library. TCRdb used MiXCR to reprocess the PCR reads, holding one entry per CDR3 protein. Here the sample spans 600,000 to 700,000 distinct CDR3 sequences, approximately 16% being singletons. Material: PBMCs from the stem cell graft donor, obtained from the stem cell graft. All receptors derive from a human donor who donated a stem cell graft to a child with acute myeloid leukemia.

J is TRBJ2-7 and V is TRBV24-1; 7 bases agree with TRBD1. The J segment lost 0 bases and the V segment lost 1 base, leaving 2 bases of the junction unmatched. From germline, CDR1 is KGHDR and CDR2 SFDVKD. The CDR3 covers 15 residues. In DNA form, the CDR3 reads TGTGCCACCAGTGATTTAAGACAGGGCTCCTACGAGCAGTACTTC. Its translation: CATSDLRQGSYEQYF.

Ten or more counts support this clonotype. The V and J genes are TRBV7-9 and TRBJ2-1; 7 bases line up with TRBD2. With 3 bases clipped from V and 6 bases from J, the junction kept 11 bases outside the gene matches. The germline CDR1 and CDR2 sequences are SEHNR and FQNEAQ (reference sequence). This CDR3 has 16 residues. CDR3 nucleotides: TGTGCCAGCAGCTTGTCGACAGCGGGAAACCCCAATGAGCAGTTCTTC. Its translation is CASSLSTAGNPNEQFF.

This clonotype was seen repeatedly, ten times or more. This chain uses TRBV20-1 with TRBJ2-7; 10 positions match TRBD2. Trimming cost V 3 bases and J 5 bases; bases outside gene matches: 10. Germline V gene data show CDR1 as DFQATT and CDR2 as SNEGSKA (reference sequence). The CDR3 has 15 amino acids. The CDR3 spells CSARQRGGPMNEQYF. CDR3 sequence (DNA): TGCAGTGCTAGGCAGCGGGGGGGCCCAATGAACGAGCAGTACTTC.

The chain's CDR3 is CSVEGIAGEKTDTQYF. The CDR3 region has the DNA TGCAGCGTTGAAGGCATAGCGGGGGAAAAGACAGATACGCAGTATTTT. This chain joins TRBV29-1 and TRBJ2-3, with 9 bases matching TRBD2. The CDR3 contains 16 residues. Trimming at V came to 1 base and at J to 3 bases, leaving 8 bases not matched to a gene. Germline V gives CDR1 SQVTM, CDR2 ANQGSEA.

This clonotype occurred a few times. J is TRBJ2-2 and V is TRBV27; 8 positions match TRBD1. Germline V lookup: CDR1 MNHEY, CDR2 SMNVEV (reference sequence). The ends lost 4 bases at V and 9 bases at J; junction bases unmatched: 16. The CDR3 runs 17 residues. The CDR3 loop is CASSSSWTGRIGRELFF. Written as DNA, the CDR3 is TGTGCCAGCAGTTCTTCCTGGACAGGGAGAATTGGCCGGGAGCTGTTTTTT.

This chain connects TRBV20-1 to TRBJ1-6; maybe TRBD1 (6 bases). Germline V gene sequence: CDR1 DFQATT, CDR2 SNEGSKA (reference sequence). The CDR3 has 12 amino acids. V lost 6 bases to trimming and J lost 7 bases, with 10 bases between them. Here the CDR3 reads CSAPTGNSPLHF. The DNA for the CDR3 is TGCAGTGCCCCTACAGGGAATTCACCCCTCCACTTT.

This rearrangement joins TRBV6-2 or TRBV6-3 to TRBJ2-7; D remains unclear. Germline assignment: CDR1 MNHEY and CDR2 SVGEGT. V lost 5 bases to trimming and J lost 6 bases, with 5 bases between them. The CDR3 totals 10 residues. The DNA of the CDR3 is TGTGCCAGCAGTCCCGTCGAGCAGTACTTC. It encodes CASSPVEQYF.

The J gene is TRBJ2-1, the V gene TRBV11-2; 7 bases fit TRBD2. Germline V gives CDR1 SGHAT, CDR2 FQNNGV. The CDR3 totals 18 residues. With 5 bases clipped from V and 0 bases from J, the junction kept 13 bases outside the gene matches. The chain's CDR3 is CASSHISLAVSSYNEQFF. For the CDR3, the DNA is TGTGCCAGCAGCCATATATCTCTAGCGGTCAGCTCCTACAATGAGCAGTTCTTC.

V and J are TRBV12-3 or TRBV12-4 and TRBJ2-7; TRBD1 might be the D (6 bases). V dropped 6 bases and J dropped 3 bases, with 18 bases sitting between them. The CDR3 consists of 15 residues. The CDR3 DNA reads as TGTGCCAGCAGCCTCGGTTCCGGGACAAGCTACGAGCAGTACTTC. Amino acids: CASSLGSGTSYEQYF.

This clonotype turned up a few times. The genes are TRBV15 and TRBJ1-5; weak D call: TRBD1 (6 bases). Germline V gives CDR1 LNHNV, CDR2 YYDKDF (reference sequence). V lost 0 bases, J lost 4 bases, and 10 bases lay in between. The CDR3 spans 15 residues. The CDR3 loop reads CATSRDPGANQPQHF. CDR3 coding DNA: TGTGCCACCAGCAGAGATCCAGGGGCGAATCAGCCCCAGCATTTT. The complete variable domain, with remaining parts taken from reference TRBV15 and TRBJ1-5, reads DAMVIQNPRYQVTQFGKPVTLSCSQTLNHNVMYWYQQKSSQAPKLLFHYYDKDFNNEADTPDNFQSRRPNTSFCFLDIRSPGLGDTAMYLCATSRDPGANQPQHFGDGTRLSIL.

This rearrangement joins TRBV18 to TRBJ1-1, with D possibly matching TRBD1 (6 bases). This CDR3 region has 15 residues. Trimming cost V 2 bases and J 1 base, with 11 bases left between them. Per the germline V gene, CDR1 is KGHSH and CDR2 is LQKENI. The CDR3 is CASSPSRGPNTEAFF. The CDR3 region has the DNA TGTGCCAGCTCACCATCGCGGGGGCCGAACACTGAAGCTTTCTTT.

This clonotype has at least ten counts. V usage is TRBV20-1 and J usage is TRBJ2-2; D is ambiguous. The CDR3 is made up of 13 amino acids. V was cut by 3 bases and J by 3 bases, with 8 bases left in between. Germline assignment: CDR1 DFQATT and CDR2 SNEGSKA (reference sequence). The CDR3 spells CSASSSHTGELFF. CDR3 sequence (DNA): TGCAGTGCTAGTAGTAGCCACACCGGGGAGCTGTTTTTT.

This clonotype was picked up a small number of times. V usage is TRBV7-2 and J usage is TRBJ2-1; D might be TRBD2 (6 bases). V dropped 4 bases and J dropped 0 bases, with 16 bases sitting between them. Germline V gene data show CDR1 as SGHTA and CDR2 as FQGNSA. The CDR3 has 17 residues. The CDR3 loop reads CASSSLVGGSSYNEQFF. The CDR3 coding sequence is TGTGCCAGCAGCTCCCTTGTTGGGGGGAGCTCCTACAATGAGCAGTTCTTC.

Many counts were recorded for this clonotype. The genes are TRBV7-2 and TRBJ2-7, with 9 bases matching TRBD1. V shed 5 bases, J shed 2 bases, and the junction held 4 bases outside the gene matches. The length of the CDR3 is 14 residues. The germline CDR1 and CDR2 sequences are SGHTA and FQGNSA. CDR3 sequence reads: CASSPWTGAYEQYF. CDR3 nucleotides: TGTGCCAGCAGCCCTTGGACAGGGGCCTACGAGCAGTACTTC.

The chain couples TRBV20-1 to TRBJ1-1; maybe TRBD1 (6 bases). The V gene's germline CDR1 is DFQATT and CDR2 SNEGSKA (reference sequence). V lost 0 bases and J 0 bases, leaving 17 bases between the germline ends. The CDR3 length is 17 residues. The CDR3 sequence is CSARDVFRGNLNTEAFF. CDR3 nucleotide sequence: TGCAGTGCTAGAGATGTGTTCAGGGGAAATTTGAACACTGAAGCTTTCTTT.

In its sample, this clonotype was seen a few times. The rearrangement uses TRBV7-2 and TRBJ2-7; TRBD1 aligns across 7 bases. Germline V gene sequence: CDR1 SGHTA, CDR2 FQGNSA. The trim removed 4 bases at V and 0 bases at J, leaving 0 bases unmatched. This CDR3 is built from 13 residues. As DNA, the CDR3 is TGTGCCAGCAGCTCAGGGGGCTCCTACGAGCAGTACGTC. Its translation is CASSSGGSYEQYV.

This clonotype was seen ten or more times. The chain carries TRBV6-2 or TRBV6-3 and TRBJ1-6; 8 nucleotides align to TRBD1. This CDR3 comprises 15 residues. Germline CDR1 MNHEY, CDR2 SVGEGT. The junction had 1 base not matched to a gene; V was cut back by 1 base and J by 5 bases. The CDR3 DNA reads as TGTGCCAGCAGTTACTGGACAGGGCATAATTCACCCCTCCACTTT. Its translation: CASSYWTGHNSPLHF.

This clonotype was detected a few times. This chain links TRBV12-3 or TRBV12-4 with TRBJ2-3; 9 bases map to TRBD1. The CDR3 sequence is 17 residues long. With 7 bases clipped from V and 2 bases from J, the junction kept 13 bases outside the gene matches. CDR3 nucleotides: TGTGCCAGCACCCCTTTTCCGGACAGGGGAAACACAGATACGCAGTATTTT. Amino acids: CASTPFPDRGNTDTQYF.

This clonotype came up many times. The gene calls are TRBV12-3 or TRBV12-4 and TRBJ1-6, with D perhaps matching TRBD1 (6 bases). Trimming took off 6 bases at V and 7 bases at J, with 16 bases between the two ends. The CDR3 has 15 residues. CDR3 sequence reads: CASSRVGQRNSPLHF. CDR3 coding DNA: TGTGCCAGCAGCCGGGTCGGACAGAGAAATTCACCCCTCCACTTT.

The rearrangement joins TRBV20-1 to TRBJ2-1, with 7 nucleotides matching TRBD1. Germline CDR1 is DFQATT and CDR2 is SNEGSKA (reference sequence). This CDR3 is 13 amino acids long. With 4 bases clipped from V and 7 bases from J, the junction kept 7 bases outside the gene matches. CDR3: CSAKRTGGNEQFF. In nucleotides, the CDR3 is TGCAGTGCTAAGAGGACAGGCGGGAATGAGCAGTTCTTC.

The V gene is TRBV7-2, the J gene TRBJ2-5; the D is unclear. The germline V gene has CDR1 SGHTA and CDR2 FQGNSA. The CDR3 is 14 amino acids. Trimming took 1 base from V and 2 from J, leaving 8 bases between them. The CDR3 sequence is CASSLVNRQETQYF. The CDR3 region has the DNA TGTGCCAGCAGCTTAGTTAACAGACAAGAGACCCAGTACTTC.

This clonotype was counted only a few times. The chain uses TRBV19 and TRBJ2-1, with D tentatively TRBD1 or TRBD2 (5 bases each). Looked up from germline, CDR1 is LNHDA and CDR2 is SQIVND (reference sequence). CDR3 size: 12 residues. The V end lost 8 bases, the J end lost 4 bases, and 9 bases lay between the germline ends. CDR3 coding DNA: TGTGCCAGTCGGGACCTGTACAATGAGCAGTTCTTC. Residues: CASRDLYNEQFF.

The J gene is TRBJ2-2, the V gene TRBV7-6; D is ambiguous. V was trimmed by 5 bases and J by 0 bases, leaving 4 bases between them. Germline V gene sequence: CDR1 SGHVS, CDR2 FNYEAQ. This CDR3 contains 13 residues. The CDR3 reads CASSQSNTGELFF. The CDR3 region has the DNA TGTGCCAGCAGCCAATCGAACACCGGGGAGCTGTTTTTT.